The subject of this entry is one T cell receptor (beta chain). The source of the sample is a study of T cell responses to AZD1222 COVID-19 vaccine. Trimming removed 0 bases from V and 2 bases from J, with 4 bases in between. The CDR3 runs 13 residues. Germline loops: CDR1 MNHEY, CDR2 SVGAGI. The table came from immunoSEQ multiplex PCR; TCRdb's copy has only in-frame clones and leaves some out. The sample shows about 81,000 clones, approximately 90% of them seen only once. The receptor's source is an adult who received the AZD1222 COVID-19 vaccine. The chain links TRBV6-5 to TRBJ1-2; no clear D gene. Specimen: peripheral blood, collected 28 days after the second AZD1222 dose. The CDR3 DNA reads as TGTGCCAGCAGTTACTCTGGGAACTATGGCTACACCTTC. Translating it yields CASSYSGNYGYTF.